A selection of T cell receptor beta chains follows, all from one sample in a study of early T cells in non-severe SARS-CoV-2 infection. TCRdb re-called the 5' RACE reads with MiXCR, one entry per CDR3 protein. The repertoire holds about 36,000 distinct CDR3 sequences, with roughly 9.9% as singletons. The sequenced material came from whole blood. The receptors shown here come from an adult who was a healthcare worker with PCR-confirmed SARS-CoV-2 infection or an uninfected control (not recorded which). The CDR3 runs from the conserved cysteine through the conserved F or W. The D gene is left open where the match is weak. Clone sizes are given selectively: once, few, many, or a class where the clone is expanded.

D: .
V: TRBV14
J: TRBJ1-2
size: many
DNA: TGTGCCAGCAGCCAAGGCGAAGGGATCTATGGCTACACCTTC
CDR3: CASSQGEGIYGYTF

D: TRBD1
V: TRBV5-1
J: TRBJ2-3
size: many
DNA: TGCGCCAGCAGCTTGGCCAGACAGGGTGAGACAGATACGCAGTATTTT
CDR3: CASSLARQGETDTQYF

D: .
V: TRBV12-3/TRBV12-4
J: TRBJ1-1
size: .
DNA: TGTGCCAGCAGGCCTCAGGGGAGAGGTGAAGCTTTCTTT
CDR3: CASRPQGRGEAFF

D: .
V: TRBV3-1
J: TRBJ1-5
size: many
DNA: TGTGCCAGCAGCCAAGATACGGGGCTGCCCCAGCATTTT
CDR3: CASSQDTGLPQHF

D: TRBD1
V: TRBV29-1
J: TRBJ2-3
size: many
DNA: TGCAGCGTTGAAGTTCCGGACAGGGGAGCCCCAGATACGCAGTATTTT
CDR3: CSVEVPDRGAPDTQYF

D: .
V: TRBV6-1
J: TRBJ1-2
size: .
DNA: TGTGCCAGCAGTGAAGTTAGGGGTTATGGCTACACCTTC
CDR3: CASSEVRGYGYTF

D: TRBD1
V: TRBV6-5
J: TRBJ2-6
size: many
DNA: TGTGCCAGCCTACCGGGACAGGCCTCTGGGGCCAACGTCCTGACTTTC
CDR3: CASLPGQASGANVLTF

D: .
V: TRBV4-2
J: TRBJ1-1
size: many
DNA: TGTGCCAGCAGCCAAACGGGGAACACTGAAGCTTTCTTT
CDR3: CASSQTGNTEAFF

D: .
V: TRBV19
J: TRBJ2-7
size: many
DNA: TGTGCCAGTAGTAGCCGAGGCTACGAGCAGTACTTC
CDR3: CASSSRGYEQYF

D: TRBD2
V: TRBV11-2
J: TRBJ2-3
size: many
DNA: TGTGCCAGCAGCGGGCTTGGACTAGCAGTGGCTACGCAGTATTTT
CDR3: CASSGLGLAVATQYF

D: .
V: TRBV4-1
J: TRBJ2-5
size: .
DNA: TGCGCCAGCAGCCAGATAACAGGGTCGCAAGAGACCCAGTACTTC
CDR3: CASSQITGSQETQYF

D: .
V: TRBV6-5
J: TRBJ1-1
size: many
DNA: TGTGCCAGCAGTGGCCTACCCGGGACTGAAGCTTTCTTT
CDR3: CASSGLPGTEAFF

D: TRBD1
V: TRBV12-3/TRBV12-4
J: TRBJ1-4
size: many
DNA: TGTGCCAGCAGTATCCTTACCCTTAGGGGGCTACTTGAAAAACTGTTTTTT
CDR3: CASSILTLRGLLEKLFF

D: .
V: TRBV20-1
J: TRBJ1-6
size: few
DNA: TGCAGTGCTAGAGATCAGGGCCCGGATTCACCCCTCCACTTT
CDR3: CSARDQGPDSPLHF

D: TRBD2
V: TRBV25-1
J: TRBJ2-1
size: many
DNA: TGTGCCAGCAGTGAATCGGGGAGGGGCGGAGGATCAAATGAGCAGTTCTTC
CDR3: CASSESGRGGGSNEQFF

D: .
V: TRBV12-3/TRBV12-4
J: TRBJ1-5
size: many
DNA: TGTGCCAGCAGTGATACCCAGGGAAATCAGCCCCAGCATTTT
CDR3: CASSDTQGNQPQHF

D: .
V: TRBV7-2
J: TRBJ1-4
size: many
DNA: TGTGCCAGCAGCCTGAGGGCGGGCAGGGGTAATGAAAAACTGTTTTTT
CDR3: CASSLRAGRGNEKLFF

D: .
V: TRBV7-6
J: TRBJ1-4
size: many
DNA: TGTGCCAGCAGCTTGGGGACGCTCGGGACTAATGAAAAACTGTTTTTT
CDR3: CASSLGTLGTNEKLFF

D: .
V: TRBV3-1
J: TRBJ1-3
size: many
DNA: TGTGCCAGCAGCCAAGGTTTTGGGCAGGGCGGAAACACCATATATTTT
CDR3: CASSQGFGQGGNTIYF

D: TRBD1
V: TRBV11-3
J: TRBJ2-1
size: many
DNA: TGTGCCAGCAGCACAGGAGGGACAGGGGGCCTCAATGAGCAGTTCTTC
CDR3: CASSTGGTGGLNEQFF

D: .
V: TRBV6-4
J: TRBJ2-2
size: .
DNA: TGTGCCAGCAGCGAACAGGGAATAACGAACACCGGGGAGCTGTTTTTT
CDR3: CASSEQGITNTGELFF

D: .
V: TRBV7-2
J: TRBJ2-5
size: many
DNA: TGTGCCAGCAGCTTAGGTACCCTAGAAGAGACCCAGTACTTC
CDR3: CASSLGTLEETQYF

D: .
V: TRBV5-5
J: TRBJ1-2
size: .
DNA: TGTGCCAGCAGCTTGATACTCCGTGGCTACACCTTC
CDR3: CASSLILRGYTF

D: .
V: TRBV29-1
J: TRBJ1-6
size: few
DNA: TGCAGCGTACAGACGCAGGGGATGCCCCTCCACTTT
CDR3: CSVQTQGMPLHF

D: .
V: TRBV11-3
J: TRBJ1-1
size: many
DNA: TGTGCCAGCAGCTTCGGTGTAGGGGGAAACACTGAAGCTTTCTTT
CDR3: CASSFGVGGNTEAFF

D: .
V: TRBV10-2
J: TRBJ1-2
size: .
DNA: TGCGCCAGCACCGGGACGGAGATCTATGGCTACACCTTC
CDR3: CASTGTEIYGYTF

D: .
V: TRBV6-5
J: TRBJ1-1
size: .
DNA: TGTGCCAGCAGTCCCCCGGGGGGTGCGGTAACTGAAGCTTTCTTT
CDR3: CASSPPGGAVTEAFF

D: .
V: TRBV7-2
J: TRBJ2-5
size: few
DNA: TGTGCCAGCAGCCCACCCTGGCCCCAAGAGACCCAGTACTTC
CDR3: CASSPPWPQETQYF

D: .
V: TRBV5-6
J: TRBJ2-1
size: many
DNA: TGTGCCAGCAGCTCGACACGGAAGTCTTACAATGAGCAGTTCTTC
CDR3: CASSSTRKSYNEQFF

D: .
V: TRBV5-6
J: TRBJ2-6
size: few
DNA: TGTGCCAGCAGCTTACAGGGAATTGGGGCCAACGTCCTGACTTTC
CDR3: CASSLQGIGANVLTF

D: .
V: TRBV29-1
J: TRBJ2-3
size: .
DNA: TGCAGCGTTGAAGGGCGGGTGAGCACAGATACGCAGTATTTT
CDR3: CSVEGRVSTDTQYF

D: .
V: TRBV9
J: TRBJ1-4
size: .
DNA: TGTGCCAGCCCCCCCGTAGGGAATTCTAATGAAAAACTGTTTTTT
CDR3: CASPPVGNSNEKLFF

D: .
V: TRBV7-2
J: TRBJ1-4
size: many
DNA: TGTGCCAGCAGCCCCGACGGCCCGAATGAAAAACTGTTTTTT
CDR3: CASSPDGPNEKLFF

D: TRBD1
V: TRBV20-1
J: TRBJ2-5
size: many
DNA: TGCAGTGCTAGAGGCCCGACAGGGCGGGAGACCCAGTACTTC
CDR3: CSARGPTGRETQYF

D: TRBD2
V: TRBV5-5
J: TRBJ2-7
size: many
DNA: TGTGCCAGCAGCTTCCCTAGCGGGGGGGAAGGTGAGCAGTACTTC
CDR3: CASSFPSGGEGEQYF

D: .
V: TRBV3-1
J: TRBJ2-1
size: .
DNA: TGTGCCAGCAGCCAATATGGTGGGGAGCAGTTCTTC
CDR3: CASSQYGGEQFF

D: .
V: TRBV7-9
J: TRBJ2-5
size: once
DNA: TGTGCCAGCAGCTTAGAGGGGCCGAGCTCGGAGACCCAGTACTTC
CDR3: CASSLEGPSSETQYF